This T cell receptor beta chain was recorded in a study of long-term antiretroviral therapy in people with HIV. Study results and caveats: Dominance of pre-ART expanded clones persisted, fluctuating and often declining after ART.

Survey-level resolution applied to immunoSEQ assay v3.0. The data were produced by immunoSEQ multiplex PCR, yet TCRdb's version contains in-frame clones alone and is incomplete. The sample holds approximately 25,000 clones, 79% seen once. Details on this clone: Its antigen is unknown.

V dropped 6 bases and J dropped 3 bases, with 18 bases sitting between them. This CDR3 spans 16 amino acids. Per the germline V gene, CDR1 is SEHNR and CDR2 is FQNEAQ (reference sequence). This sequence was found in a woman between 40 and 55 years old with HIV. The material sequenced was unsorted PBMCs, taken 1.2 years after starting antiretroviral therapy. J is TRBJ2-1 and V is TRBV7-9, with D possibly matching TRBD2 (5 bases). Written as DNA, the CDR3 is TGTGCCAGCAGTCTAAAACCGCGTAGCGACTACAATGAGCAGTTCTTC. Its protein product is CASSLKPRSDYNEQFF.